This TCR beta chain came from a study of blood T cell repertoires in COVID-19. The overall study: The United States, Italy and Spain were the sources of the acute and convalescent COVID-19 samples. Nucleic acid was either cDNA or gDNA, and it came from T cells, B-cell-depleted T cells, or PBMCs.

The CDR3 is made up of 15 amino acids. CDR1 is LGHNA and CDR2 is YSLEER in the germline V gene. V lost 6 bases, J lost 2 bases, and 8 bases stayed unmatched. Those enrolled in Seattle joined during active infection and were followed longitudinally afterward. In the authors' methods: Estimates of nucleated cell counts were drawn from the amplification of reference gene primers. The protocol was immunoSEQ multiplex PCR, while the TCRdb copy is restricted to in-frame clones and leaves out a portion. Clone size and V and J calls were adopted from that table, with D and trimming inferred from the DNA. The data show around 300,000 clones, around 90% seen once.

The receptor comes from a woman in her thirties or forties with COVID-19, enrolled during active disease. Sequenced material: peripheral blood. The chain has TRBV4-3 and TRBJ2-7; 9 bases match TRBD2. CDR3 in DNA: TGCGCCAGCAGACCGACCCTAGCGGGAACCTACGAGCAGTACTTC. This gives the protein CASRPTLAGTYEQYF.